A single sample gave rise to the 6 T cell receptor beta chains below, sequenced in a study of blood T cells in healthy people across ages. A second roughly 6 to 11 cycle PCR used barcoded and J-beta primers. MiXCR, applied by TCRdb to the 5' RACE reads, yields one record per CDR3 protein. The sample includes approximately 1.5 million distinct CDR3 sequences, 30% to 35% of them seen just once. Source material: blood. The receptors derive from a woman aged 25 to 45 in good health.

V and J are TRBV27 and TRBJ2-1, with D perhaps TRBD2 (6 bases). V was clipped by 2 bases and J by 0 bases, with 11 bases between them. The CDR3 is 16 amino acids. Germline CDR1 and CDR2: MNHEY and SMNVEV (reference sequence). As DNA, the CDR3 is TGTGCCAGCAGTTTAGAGGGGAGGAGCTCCTACAATGAGCAGTTCTTC. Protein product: CASSLEGRSSYNEQFF.

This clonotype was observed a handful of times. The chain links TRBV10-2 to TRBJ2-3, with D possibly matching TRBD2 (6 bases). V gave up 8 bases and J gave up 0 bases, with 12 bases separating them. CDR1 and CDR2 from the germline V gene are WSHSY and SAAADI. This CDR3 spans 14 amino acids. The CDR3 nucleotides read TGCGCCAGCGGCGGGATCTCTAGCACAGATACGCAGTATTTT. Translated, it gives CASGGISSTDTQYF.

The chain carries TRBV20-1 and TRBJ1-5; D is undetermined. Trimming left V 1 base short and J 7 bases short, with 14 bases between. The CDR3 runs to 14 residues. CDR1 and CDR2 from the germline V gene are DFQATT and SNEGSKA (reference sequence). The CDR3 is CSARVPGPGQPQHF. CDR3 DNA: TGCAGTGCTAGAGTTCCGGGCCCGGGGCAGCCCCAGCATTTT.

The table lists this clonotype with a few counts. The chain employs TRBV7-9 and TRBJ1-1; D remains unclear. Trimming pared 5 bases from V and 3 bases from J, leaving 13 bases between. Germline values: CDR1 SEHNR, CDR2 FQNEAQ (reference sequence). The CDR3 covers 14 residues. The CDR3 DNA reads TGTGCCAGCAGCCCCCGAAGCTGGGACACTGAAGCTTTCTTT. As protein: CASSPRSWDTEAFF.

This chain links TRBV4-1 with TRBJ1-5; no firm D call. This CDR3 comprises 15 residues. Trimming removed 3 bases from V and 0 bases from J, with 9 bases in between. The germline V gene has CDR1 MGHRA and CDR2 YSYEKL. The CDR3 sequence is CASSHGGTSNQPQHF. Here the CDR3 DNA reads TGCGCCAGCAGCCACGGCGGAACTAGCAATCAGCCCCAGCATTTT.

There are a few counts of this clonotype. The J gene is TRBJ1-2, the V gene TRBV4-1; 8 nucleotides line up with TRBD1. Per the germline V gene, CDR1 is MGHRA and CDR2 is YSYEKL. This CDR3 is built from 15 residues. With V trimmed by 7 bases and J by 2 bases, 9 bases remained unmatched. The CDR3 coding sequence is TGCGCCAGCATGGATTGGAGGACAGGGAACTATGGCTACACCTTC. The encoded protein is CASMDWRTGNYGYTF.